This TCR beta chain derives from a study of cytomegalovirus exposure and HLA in healthy donors. The study's findings and limits: It was reportedly the case that the classifier diagnosed cytomegalovirus status with high specificity and sensitivity. It was reported that TCR beta sequences correctly inferred the HLA-A and HLA-B alleles for most subjects. Some TCR beta chains (approximately 180 of them) were listed as cytomegalovirus-associated.

Germline CDR1 reads MNHEY; CDR2 reads SMNVEV (reference sequence). CDR3 length: 14 residues. V was clipped by 5 bases and J by 5 bases; unmatched bases: 6. 13 Jbeta primers and 60 Vbeta primers were used for the PCR. Measured with immunoSEQ multiplex PCR; TCRdb has only the in-frame clones, and not every one. The table has 90,000 to 120,000 clones, less than 80% seen once; the top ten hold 7.8%. For this clone: Its specificity is not known.

The specimen sequenced was PBMCs. The rearrangement joins TRBV27 to TRBJ1-2; 9 positions agree with TRBD1. The clonotype comes from a young man in good health and CMV-seronegative. The CDR3 loop reads CASSPGQGLYGYTF. Here the CDR3 DNA reads TGTGCCAGCAGTCCTGGACAGGGGCTATATGGCTACACCTTC.